This record looks at one TCR beta chain sequence and its context. cDNA came from around 0.5 to 1 ug RNA primed by random hexamers. TCRdb re-called the immunoSEQ multiplex PCR reads through MiXCR, storing one row per CDR3 protein. The sample shows 150,000 to 200,000 distinct CDR3 sequences, roughly nine tenths of them seen only once. These data come from a study of CD8 T cells in Susac syndrome. The germline V gene has CDR1 SGHNT and CDR2 YYREEE (reference sequence). Trimming removed 4 bases at V and 4 bases at J, with 9 bases between. The CDR3 consists of 14 residues. V gene TRBV5-4 combines with J gene TRBJ2-6; no firm D call. Sample: CD4+ T cells from PBMCs. The TCR comes from a human donor with Susac syndrome. The CDR3 coding sequence is TGTGCCAGCAGCGCCAGCCAGGGGGCCAACGTCCTGACTTTC. This gives the protein CASSASQGANVLTF.